This entry is about one T cell receptor beta chain. Its antigen is as yet unknown. The data derive from a study of regulatory T cells in long-lasting Graves disease. Overall study results and limits: Favored gene segments in persistent disease were TRBV28, TRBJ1-2 and TRBJ2-5. Between persistent patients, fewer than 3,500 public clonotypes were shared, exceeding the 966 shared between new patients.

Arm-PCR of CDR3 regions and iRepertoire HTBI primers were used to build TCR beta libraries. TCRdb ran MiXCR on the multiplex PCR reads and lists one entry per CDR3 protein. The sample contains hundreds of thousands of distinct CDR3 sequences, 15% to 20% of which appear only once. This sample's time point: persistent/refractory GD, antithyroid drugs over 5 years with positive TRAb. PBMC RNA served as the TCR library source. The authors diagnosed Graves' disease using American Thyroid Association guidelines. EDTA tubes held 7 to 9 milliliters of peripheral blood from each patient. The CDR3 totals 14 residues. Germline CDR1 and CDR2: SGHRS and YFSETQ. Trimming shortened V by 1 base and J by 5 bases, and 12 bases separated the two germline ends.

The TCR sequence derives from a female donor with Graves disease. This specimen was peripheral blood mononuclear cells (PBMCs), taken when the disease was refractory, from a patient treated with antithyroid drugs. The J gene is TRBJ2-5, the V gene TRBV5-1; D is undetermined. The CDR3 sequence: CASSLNRRLETQYF. CDR3 in DNA: TGCGCCAGCAGCTTGAACAGAAGGTTGGAGACCCAGTACTTC.